What follows are 15 T cell receptor beta chains derived from one specimen sequenced in a study of T cells after yellow fever vaccination. TCRdb called the 5' RACE reads again in MiXCR, with one record for every CDR3 protein. The table has about 130,000 distinct CDR3 sequences, about 7.4% seen once. Sequences were derived from CD4+ T cells sorted from PBMCs, sampled about 10 days after the first yellow fever vaccination. The receptors stem from a man between 18 and 35 years old who received the YFV17D yellow fever vaccine.

This clonotype has at least ten counts. The chain has TRBV5-6 and TRBJ1-4, with D perhaps TRBD1 (6 bases). The ends were cut back, 4 bases at V and 5 bases at J, with 9 bases in the middle. Germline values: CDR1 SGHDT, CDR2 YYEEEE. This CDR3 spans 13 amino acids. CDR3 protein: CASSLGQNEKLFF. The CDR3, as DNA: TGTGCCAGCAGCCTAGGACAGAATGAAAAACTGTTTTTT.

This clonotype has just a few counts. The chain uses TRBV12-3 or TRBV12-4 and TRBJ2-3; possible D gene TRBD2, 6 bases. The CDR3 loop spans 14 amino acids. V shed 2 bases and J shed 2 bases, with 8 bases lying between them. This CDR3 reads CASSLMDYTDTQYF. The CDR3 DNA reads TGTGCCAGCAGTTTAATGGACTACACAGATACGCAGTATTTT.

The table lists this clonotype with many counts. This rearrangement joins TRBV11-2 to TRBJ2-1; TRBD2 matches at 8 bases. There are 17 residues in the CDR3. V gave up 4 bases and J gave up 8 bases; unmatched junction bases: 16. CDR1 is SGHAT and CDR2 is FQNNGV in the germline V gene. CDR3 region: CASSSIRGGLGPHEQFF. CDR3 nucleotide sequence: TGTGCCAGCAGCTCAATTAGGGGGGGACTAGGTCCCCATGAGCAGTTCTTC.

This clonotype was detected a few times. The chain recombines TRBV6-2 or TRBV6-3 with TRBJ1-2; D is undetermined. Deletions cut 0 bases from V and 4 bases from J, with 9 bases between. Germline-derived CDR1 and CDR2 are MNHEY and SVGEGT. The CDR3 has 14 amino acids. CDR3 DNA sequence: TGTGCCAGCAGTTACTCGACCGCCGTCTATGGCTACACCTTC. This translates into CASSYSTAVYGYTF.

This clonotype was picked up many times. The chain has TRBV20-1 and TRBJ2-7; D remains unclear. The germline CDR1 and CDR2 sequences are DFQATT and SNEGSKA (reference sequence). The CDR3 sequence is 11 residues long. The ends were cut back, 4 bases at V and 0 bases at J, with 4 bases in the middle. In DNA form, the CDR3 reads TGCAGTGCTACGATCTCCTACGAGCAGTACTTC. Its translation: CSATISYEQYF.

This clonotype was seen repeatedly, ten times or more. This chain connects TRBV12-3 or TRBV12-4 to TRBJ2-1; 13 positions match TRBD2. The CDR3 extends over 15 amino acids. V was pared by 7 bases and J by 8 bases, with 8 bases of the junction left unmatched. The CDR3, as DNA: TGTGCCAGCAATAACGGACTAGCGGGGGTCCATGAGCAGTTCTTC. Protein product: CASNNGLAGVHEQFF.

This clonotype was counted ten times or more. The rearrangement joins TRBV20-1 to TRBJ2-1; TRBD2 matches at 9 bases. CDR3 size: 19 residues. Germline CDR1 is DFQATT and CDR2 is SNEGSKA (reference sequence). V lost 5 bases and J lost 2; bases outside the gene matches: 19. The CDR3 loop is CSARGPQRGAPRTYNEQFF. The CDR3 bases are TGCAGTGCTCGGGGCCCCCAGCGGGGGGCTCCCAGGACCTACAATGAGCAGTTCTTC.

This clonotype was recorded at least ten times. CDR3 DNA: TGTGCCAGCAGCTTAAGCGGGACGGATTATTACTATGGCTACACCTTC. It specifies CASSLSGTDYYYGYTF. This chain uses TRBV7-2 with TRBJ1-2, with D maybe TRBD1 (5 bases). Trimming took off 2 bases at V and 3 bases at J, with 16 bases between the two ends. This CDR3 has 16 residues. The V gene's germline CDR1 is SGHTA and CDR2 FQGNSA.

About this clonotype itself: This may be a read error, as it is one base from a much larger clone. V and J are TRBV7-9 and TRBJ2-3; no reliable D call. The V end was cut by 0 bases, the J end by 0 bases, with 10 bases between. The CDR3 runs 16 residues. Germline V CDR1 and CDR2: SEHNR, FQNEAQ (reference sequence). CDR3 sequence: CASSLARVSSTDTQYF. DNA of the CDR3: TGTGCCAGCAGCTTAGCACGCGTATCTAGCACAGATACGCAGTATTTT.

The table lists this clonotype with a few counts. The chain links TRBV5-1 to TRBJ2-2; tentative D call: TRBD2 (6 bases). The CDR3 has 17 amino acids. V was trimmed by 4 bases and J by 4 bases, leaving 20 bases between them. Germline values: CDR1 SGHRS, CDR2 YFSETQ. CDR3 nucleotide sequence: TGCGCCAGCAGCGCTTCGGCTGGTGGGGGGACCACCGGGGAGCTGTTTTTT. It is translated as CASSASAGGGTTGELFF. The complete variable domain, with remaining parts taken from reference TRBV5-1 and TRBJ2-2, reads KAGVTQTPRYLIKTRGQQVTLSCSPISGHRSVSWYQQTPGQGLQFLFEYFSETQRNKGNFPGRFSGRQFSNSRSEMNVSTLELGDSALYLCASSASAGGGTTGELFFGEGSRLTVL.

In its sample, this clonotype was seen many times. The V call is TRBV18, the J call TRBJ2-7; TRBD1 is a possible D gene (6 bases). Germline V gene data show CDR1 as KGHSH and CDR2 as LQKENI. The length of the CDR3 is 14 residues. V gave up 5 bases and J gave up 2 bases, with 13 bases separating them. In DNA, the CDR3 is TGTGCCAGCTCAGAAAAACAGGGCCCCTACGAGCAGTACGTC. This translates into CASSEKQGPYEQYV.

Concerning this clonotype itself: A much larger clone is a single base away; this may be a read error. The chain has TRBV12-3 or TRBV12-4 and TRBJ1-5, with unresolved D. V lost 9 bases to trimming and J lost 2 bases, with 11 bases between them. The CDR3 is 13 residues long. Here the CDR3 DNA reads TGTGCCAGAGTCGGCGGGGGCAATCAGCCCCAGCATTTT. It yields the protein CARVGGGNQPQHF.

This clonotype was detected ten times or more. The CDR3 coding sequence is TGTGCCACCAGCAGAGATCGGGGGGAAATTCAGTACTTC. Its translation: CATSRDRGEIQYF. This sequence joins TRBV15 and TRBJ2-4; TRBD2 aligns across 7 bases. Trimming cost V 0 bases and J 10 bases; bases outside gene matches: 3. Looked up from germline, CDR1 is LNHNV and CDR2 is YYDKDF (reference sequence). CDR3 length equals 13 residues.

The rearrangement uses TRBV3-1 and TRBJ2-3; 7 bases match TRBD2. V was pared by 11 bases and J by 3 bases, with 8 bases of the junction left unmatched. Germline lookup yields CDR1 LGHDT and CDR2 YNNKEL (reference sequence). The CDR3 runs to 13 residues. CDR3 sequence (DNA): TGTGCCCTTAACGGGGGGTGGACAGATACGCAGTATTTT. This translates into CALNGGWTDTQYF.

This clonotype was picked up many times. J is TRBJ1-1 and V is TRBV19, with D tentatively TRBD1 (6 bases). The germline CDR1 and CDR2 sequences are LNHDA and SQIVND (reference sequence). CDR3 length: 16 amino acids. Trimming removed 4 bases from V and 1 base from J, with 16 bases in between. CDR3 amino acids: CASSTLGAGTNTEAFF. DNA for the CDR3: TGTGCCAGTAGTACCTTGGGGGCCGGGACGAACACTGAAGCTTTCTTT.